Shown below are 25 T cell receptor beta chains from a single sample sequenced in a study of cytomegalovirus exposure and HLA in healthy donors. 60 Vbeta and 13 Jbeta primers were used in PCR. Sequenced by immunoSEQ multiplex PCR; TCRdb stores in-frame clones only, minus some. Of about 240,000 clones listed, 81% are singletons. The sample consisted of PBMCs. The receptors were sampled from a woman aged 60-75 years in good health and CMV-seropositive.

In this sample, this clone turned up a few times. The J gene is TRBJ2-7, the V gene TRBV15; 13 nucleotides match TRBD2. The germline V gene has CDR1 LNHNV and CDR2 YYDKDF (reference sequence). The CDR3 totals 23 residues. V shed 0 bases and J 3 bases; nucleotides not matched to a gene: 23. CDR3 region: CATSRDWTSGRDSSAPLNYEQYF. CDR3 sequence (DNA): TGTGCCACCAGCAGAGATTGGACTAGCGGGAGAGATAGCTCGGCTCCTCTTAACTACGAGCAGTACTTC.

CDR3: CASSQDLTSYEQYF. As DNA, the CDR3 is TGTGCCAGCAGCCAAGACCTGACTAGCTACGAGCAGTACTTC. The genes are TRBV14 and TRBJ2-7; a weak D match, TRBD2 (6 bases). CDR3 length: 14 residues. Trimming took 0 bases from V and 3 from J, leaving 9 bases between them. Germline V gives CDR1 SGHDN, CDR2 FVKESK.

The chain carries TRBV10-1 and TRBJ2-7; D may be TRBD1 (7 bases). This CDR3 comprises 15 residues. From germline, CDR1 is WNHNN and CDR2 SYGVQD (reference sequence). V lost 3 bases to trimming and J lost 6 bases, with 18 bases between them. The CDR3 sequence: CASSDWAGGTGEQYF. As DNA, the CDR3 is TGCGCCAGCAGTGACTGGGCAGGGGGGACTGGCGAGCAGTACTTC.

The chain recombines TRBV9 with TRBJ2-7; D possibly corresponds to TRBD1 (5 bases). V was pared by 1 base and J by 4 bases, with 18 bases between. CDR1 and CDR2 (germline): SGDLS, YYNGEE. There are 16 residues in the CDR3. Here the CDR3 DNA reads TGTGCCAGCAGCGTATCCTTATACTCAACAGGTTACGAGCAGTACTTC. This encodes CASSVSLYSTGYEQYF. The full variable domain, rest sourced from reference TRBV9 and TRBJ2-7, is DSGVTQTPKHLITATGQRVTLRCSPRSGDLSVYWYQQSLDQGLQFLIQYYNGEERAKGNILERFSAQQFPDLHSELNLSSLELGDSALYFCASSVSLYSTGYEQYFGPGTRLTVT.

A note on this clone: The junction and the germline gene differ at one end; a read error may be behind it. V usage is TRBV7-9 and J usage is TRBJ2-5, with TRBD1 identical over 9 bases. Germline V gene data show CDR1 as SEHNR and CDR2 as FQNEAQ (reference sequence). The CDR3 sequence is 15 residues long. The CDR3: CSSSLRDRVQETQYF. In DNA, the CDR3 is TGTTCCAGCAGCTTGCGGGACAGGGTTCAAGAGACCCAGTACTTC.

This chain links TRBV28 with TRBJ2-3; 10 bases are shared with TRBD2. Germline values: CDR1 MDHEN, CDR2 SYDVKM. Trimming cost V 2 bases and J 0 bases; bases outside gene matches: 8. This CDR3 contains 18 residues. The CDR3 spells CASSLRVLAGVSTDTQYF. DNA for the CDR3: TGTGCCAGCAGTTTAAGGGTCCTAGCGGGAGTTAGCACAGATACGCAGTATTTT.

This rearrangement joins TRBV30 to TRBJ2-1, with D tentatively TRBD2 (6 bases). Trimming cost V 2 bases and J 6 bases, with 17 bases left between them. Germline loops: CDR1 GTSNPN, CDR2 SVGIG (reference sequence). The CDR3 is 15 residues long. Written as DNA, the CDR3 is TGTGCCTGGAGTTCGGGACTGGTGTCTCTCAATGAGCAGTTCTTC. Translating it yields CAWSSGLVSLNEQFF.

The J gene is TRBJ2-2, the V gene TRBV19, with a tentative D call TRBD1 (5 bases). Germline-derived CDR1 and CDR2 are LNHDA and SQIVND (reference sequence). Trimming took 7 bases from V and 6 from J, leaving 15 bases between them. The CDR3 is 14 amino acids. CDR3 sequence reads: CASKKGMGPGELFF. The CDR3 nucleotides are TGTGCCAGTAAAAAGGGGATGGGCCCCGGGGAGCTGTTTTTT. The variable domain in full, with the rest retrieved from reference TRBV19 and TRBJ2-2, is DGGITQSPKYLFRKEGQNVTLSCEQNLNHDAMYWYRQDPGQGLRLIYYSQIVNDFQKGDIAEGYSVSREKKESFPLTVTSAQKNPTAFYLCASKKGMGPGELFFGEGSRLTVL.

The V gene is TRBV5-1, the J gene TRBJ2-3; 7 bases match TRBD1. J was trimmed by 0 bases and V by 7 bases; bases with no gene match: 11. This CDR3 has 16 amino acids. The germline V gene encodes CDR1 SGHRS and CDR2 YFSETQ. The DNA of the CDR3 is TGCGCCAGCGGATGGGACAGTCGGTCTAGCACAGATACGCAGTATTTT. Translated, it gives CASGWDSRSSTDTQYF.

The chain recombines TRBV7-6 with TRBJ2-3; 7 nucleotides line up with TRBD2. This CDR3 region has 14 residues. With 5 bases clipped from V and 2 bases from J, the junction kept 4 bases outside the gene matches. Germline V CDR1 and CDR2: SGHVS, FNYEAQ. The CDR3, as DNA: TGTGCCAGCAGCCCTAGCGGTAACACAGATACGCAGTATTTT. It codes for CASSPSGNTDTQYF.

This clone was detected once. V gene TRBV27 combines with J gene TRBJ2-5; possibly TRBD2 for D (6 bases). The J call may be wrong; the DNA end is better matched by TRBJ2-7. This CDR3 is built from 15 residues. Germline values: CDR1 MNHEY, CDR2 SMNVEV (reference sequence). The CDR3 reads CASSLGGTSHYEQYF. For the CDR3, the DNA is TGTGCCAGCAGTTTAGGAGGGACGTCTCATTACGAGCAGTACTTC.

There are many counts of this clone. The sample has other DNA sequences that encode this CDR3 too. CDR3 sequence reads: CASSLDMNTEAFF. The CDR3 nucleotides read TGTGCCAGCAGCTTGGACATGAACACTGAAGCTTTCTTT. The chain joins TRBV7-9 to TRBJ1-1, with a tentative D call TRBD1 (5 bases). The germline V gene encodes CDR1 SEHNR and CDR2 FQNEAQ (reference sequence). V was shortened by 3 bases and J by 0 bases, with 5 bases between the two germline ends. The CDR3 runs to 13 residues.

This clone has just a few counts. The chain is built from TRBV7-3 and TRBJ2-1; TRBD2 aligns across 7 bases. The CDR3 spans 14 residues. The J segment lost 5 bases and the V segment lost 6 bases, leaving 7 bases of the junction unmatched. Per the germline V gene, CDR1 is SGHTA and CDR2 is FQGTGA. CDR3 region: CASSSQAGDNEQFF. The CDR3 DNA is TGTGCCAGCAGTTCCCAGGCGGGGGACAATGAGCAGTTCTTC.

Notes on this clone: Germline is not matched at one junction end, which may reflect a read error. The chain has TRBV7-9 and TRBJ2-7; maybe TRBD1 (5 bases). Germline-derived CDR1 and CDR2 are SEHNR and FQNEAQ (reference sequence). This CDR3 has 16 residues. The DNA for the CDR3 is TGTTCCAGCAGCAAGGGTGGGGCAGATTTCTCCTACGAGCAGTACTTC. Translating gives CSSSKGGADFSYEQYF. Full variable domain (remainder filled in from reference TRBV7-9 and TRBJ2-7): DTGVSQNPRHKITKRGQNVTFRCDPISEHNRLYWYRQTLGQGPEFLTYFQNEAQLEKSRLLSDRFSAERPKGSFSTLEIQRTEQGDSAMYLCSSSKGGADFSYEQYFGPGTRLTVT.

The rearrangement uses TRBV6-4 and TRBJ2-2; D not resolved. The ends were cut back, 0 bases at V and 3 bases at J, with 5 bases in the middle. The CDR3 sequence is 14 residues long. Per germline, CDR1 MRHNA and CDR2 SNTAGT. The CDR3 is CASSDSYYTGELFF. The CDR3 region has the DNA TGTGCCAGCAGTGACTCATACTACACCGGGGAGCTGTTTTTT.

This chain uses TRBV6-1 with TRBJ2-6; D uncertain. CDR1 MNHNS and CDR2 SASEGT come from the germline V gene. The CDR3 covers 15 residues. V was shortened by 3 bases and J by 0 bases, with 6 bases between the two germline ends. CDR3 protein: CASSDQISGANVLTF. Here the CDR3 DNA reads TGTGCCAGCAGTGACCAAATCTCTGGGGCCAACGTCCTGACTTTC.

The chain links TRBV19 to TRBJ2-1; 14 nucleotides match TRBD2. Germline trimming cut 5 bases from V and 11 bases from J; bases unmatched to any gene: 8. Looked up from germline, CDR1 is LNHDA and CDR2 is SQIVND (reference sequence). This CDR3 is built from 15 residues. The CDR3 coding sequence is TGTGCCAGTAGTCTAGGACTAGCGGGAGGCTTTAAGCAGTTCTTC. Amino acids: CASSLGLAGGFKQFF.

The rearrangement uses TRBV6-5 and TRBJ2-7, with TRBD1 matching over 9 bases. The ends lost 2 bases at V and 4 bases at J; junction bases unmatched: 6. CDR1 MNHEY and CDR2 SVGAGI come from the germline V gene. This CDR3 has 15 residues. CDR3 loop: CASSYTGTGFYEQYF. In DNA, the CDR3 is TGTGCCAGCAGTTACACCGGGACAGGGTTTTACGAGCAGTACTTC.

This clone was seen just once. The rearrangement uses TRBV28 and TRBJ2-3; D is uncertain. Trimming took off 3 bases at V and 2 bases at J, with 12 bases between the two ends. The germline V gene has CDR1 MDHEN and CDR2 SYDVKM. The CDR3 extends over 15 amino acids. The CDR3, as DNA: TGTGCCAGCAGTTTTGAAGGCAGACTCACAGATACGCAGTATTTT. Its translation: CASSFEGRLTDTQYF.

The chain uses TRBV5-1 and TRBJ2-3, with D perhaps TRBD2 (6 bases). The CDR3 loop spans 14 amino acids. The V and J ends lost 5 bases and 2 bases respectively, with 12 bases between them. Germline V CDR1 and CDR2: SGHRS, YFSETQ. Here the CDR3 reads CASSETRTTDTQYF. Written as DNA, the CDR3 is TGCGCCAGCAGTGAGACTAGGACCACAGATACGCAGTATTTT.

This clone was seen a few times. The chain uses TRBV5-6 and TRBJ1-1; D might be TRBD1 (6 bases). V gave up 0 bases and J gave up 4 bases, with 16 bases separating them. This CDR3 comprises 16 residues. Germline assignment: CDR1 SGHDT and CDR2 YYEEEE. CDR3 sequence (DNA): TGTGCCAGCAGCTTGGAACAGGGAGTGTTGGTCACTGAAGCTTTCTTT. Translated, it gives CASSLEQGVLVTEAFF.

The chain links TRBV28 to TRBJ1-5; D not certain. Germline CDR1 reads MDHEN; CDR2 reads SYDVKM. This CDR3 has 19 amino acids. The germline V and J ends were trimmed by 3 bases and 0 bases, with 21 bases remaining between them. CDR3 region: CASSFREKEAFYSNQPQHF. CDR3 nucleotide sequence: TGTGCCAGCAGTTTCCGGGAGAAGGAGGCGTTCTATAGCAATCAGCCCCAGCATTTT.

CDR3 bases: TGCGCCAGTCGACAGGGGACCGCAGATACGCAGTATTTT. Its protein product is CASRQGTADTQYF. The V call is TRBV10-1, the J call TRBJ2-3, with TRBD1 matching 8 bases. Germline V gene lookup returns CDR1 WNHNN and CDR2 SYGVQD (reference sequence). The J segment lost 4 bases and the V segment lost 9 bases, leaving 6 bases of the junction unmatched. This CDR3 region has 13 residues.

The chain recombines TRBV28 with TRBJ1-5; tentative D call: TRBD1 (5 bases). CDR3 length: 14 residues. Looked up from germline, CDR1 is MDHEN and CDR2 is SYDVKM. Deletions cut 5 bases from V and 7 bases from J, with 15 bases between. The CDR3 DNA follows: TGTGCCAGCAGTATCTACAGGAAAGGGCAGCCCCAGCATTTT. This translates into CASSIYRKGQPQHF.

This clone was recorded once. The chain couples TRBV2 to TRBJ1-5; D gene ambiguous. The CDR3 extends over 14 amino acids. Trimming took off 6 bases at V and 0 bases at J, with 9 bases between the two ends. Germline V gives CDR1 SNHLY, CDR2 FYNNEI. CDR3 amino acids: CASSPVYSNQPQHF. The CDR3 nucleotides read TGTGCCAGCAGCCCCGTTTATAGCAATCAGCCCCAGCATTTT.